This T cell receptor (beta chain) originates from a study of T cells expressing NK-cell markers. A note on this clonotype: Antigen unknown.

The authors generated TCR beta cDNA through 5'RACE template switching with UMIs. TCRdb reprocessed the 5' RACE reads, with one entry per CDR3 protein and no DNA. Its table records 120,000 to 150,000 distinct CDR3 sequences. Study results and caveats: Evidence did not settle whether expanded NKG2C+ T cell clones targeted HCMV.

CDR1 and CDR2 from the germline V gene are LNHDA and SQIVND (reference sequence). The CDR3 runs 16 residues. This TCR was recovered from a man between 18 and 29 years old in good health. Sequencing was performed on blood T cells: a sorted CD56 or NKG2C T cell subset, CD4+ or CD8+ T cells, or bulk PBMC T cells (not recorded which). The chain carries TRBV19 and TRBJ2-7; absent DNA, TCRdb's TRBD2 call cannot be checked. The CDR3 protein is CASSERLAGGIYEQYF.